These 21 T cell receptor beta chains share one sample of origin, sequenced in a study of cytomegalovirus exposure and HLA in healthy donors. PCR employed 60 Vbeta and 13 Jbeta primers. Produced via immunoSEQ multiplex PCR; TCRdb's table is partial and in-frame only. The table has roughly 62,000 clones, less than 85% seen once. Sequencing was carried out using PBMCs. The receptor source for this set is a woman in her 30s in good health and CMV-seronegative.

The V call is TRBV5-1, the J call TRBJ1-4; 8 bases line up with TRBD1. Germline assignment: CDR1 SGHRS and CDR2 YFSETQ. Unmatched junction bases numbered 10, after V lost 3 bases and J lost 6 bases. The CDR3 consists of 16 residues. The DNA for the CDR3 is TGCGCCAGCAGCTCGTCCGGGACAGGACGAGATGAAAAACTGTTTTTT. It yields the protein CASSSSGTGRDEKLFF. The variable domain in full, with the rest retrieved from reference TRBV5-1 and TRBJ1-4, is KAGVTQTPRYLIKTRGQQVTLSCSPISGHRSVSWYQQTPGQGLQFLFEYFSETQRNKGNFPGRFSGRQFSNSRSEMNVSTLELGDSALYLCASSSSGTGRDEKLFFGSGTQLSVL.

This clone was seen a single time. The chain is built from TRBV29-1 and TRBJ1-2; 12 nucleotides line up with TRBD1. V shed 6 bases and J 2 bases; nucleotides not matched to a gene: 7. CDR1 is SQVTM, CDR2 ANQGSEA, per germline. CDR3 length: 15 amino acids. The CDR3 loop is CSVGGTGGVNYGYTF. The CDR3, as DNA: TGCAGCGTGGGGGGGACAGGGGGCGTAAACTATGGCTACACCTTC.

The genes are TRBV19 and TRBJ1-5, with TRBD1 matching 8 bases. CDR3 size: 15 residues. Germline V gene lookup returns CDR1 LNHDA and CDR2 SQIVND (reference sequence). J was trimmed by 1 base and V by 6 bases; bases with no gene match: 5. The CDR3 spells CASSLGQGSNQPQHF. Written as DNA, the CDR3 is TGTGCCAGTAGCCTAGGACAGGGAAGCAATCAGCCCCAGCATTTT.

This chain joins TRBV11-2 and TRBJ1-3; D gene uncertain. Germline CDR1 SGHAT, CDR2 FQNNGV. Trimming removed 0 bases at V and 3 bases at J, with 9 bases between. This CDR3 is built from 15 residues. The chain's CDR3 is CASSLEVSDGNTIYF. The CDR3 DNA reads TGTGCCAGCAGCTTAGAGGTTTCAGATGGAAACACCATATATTTT.

The chain combines TRBV5-4 with TRBJ1-3; a possible D gene is TRBD1 (5 bases). CDR1 and CDR2 from the germline V gene are SGHNT and YYREEE (reference sequence). There are 16 residues in the CDR3. Trimming stripped 2 bases from V and 3 bases from J, with 15 bases between. The CDR3 here is CASSFGGPLSGNTIYF. The CDR3 coding sequence is TGTGCCAGCAGCTTCGGGGGACCCTTGAGTGGAAACACCATATATTTT.

This clone was picked up a small number of times. This chain joins TRBV18 and TRBJ2-1, with 10 bases aligning to TRBD2. With 3 bases clipped from V and 0 bases from J, the junction kept 5 bases outside the gene matches. There are 17 residues in the CDR3. Germline CDR1 reads KGHSH; CDR2 reads LQKENI. The DNA of the CDR3 is TGTGCCAGCTCACCTAGCGGGAGGCGGAGCTCCTACAATGAGCAGTTCTTC. As protein: CASSPSGRRSSYNEQFF. Supplemented by reference TRBV18 and TRBJ2-1, the full variable domain reads NAGVMQNPRHLVRRRGQEARLRCSPMKGHSHVYWYRQLPEEGLKFMVYLQKENIIDESGMPKERFSAEFPKEGPSILRIQQVVRGDSAAYFCASSPSGRRSSYNEQFFGPGTRLTVL.

The chain recombines TRBV9 with TRBJ2-5; 7 bases agree with TRBD2. The CDR3 has 14 amino acids. The J segment lost 2 bases and the V segment lost 0 bases, leaving 1 base of the junction unmatched. CDR1 is SGDLS, CDR2 YYNGEE, per germline. The DNA of the CDR3 is TGTGCCAGCAGCGTAGAACTAGCGCAAGAGACCCAGTACTTC. It codes for CASSVELAQETQYF. The variable domain in full, with the rest retrieved from reference TRBV9 and TRBJ2-5, is DSGVTQTPKHLITATGQRVTLRCSPRSGDLSVYWYQQSLDQGLQFLIQYYNGEERAKGNILERFSAQQFPDLHSELNLSSLELGDSALYFCASSVELAQETQYFGPGTRLLVL.

The gene calls are TRBV5-1 and TRBJ2-5; 9 bases agree with TRBD2. Germline-derived CDR1 and CDR2 are SGHRS and YFSETQ. The CDR3 sequence is 15 residues long. Losses at the gene ends were 0 bases for V and 5 bases for J; bases not matched to a gene: 5. This CDR3 is CASSLVSGRGETQYF. For the CDR3, the DNA is TGCGCCAGCAGCTTGGTTAGCGGGAGAGGCGAGACCCAGTACTTC. Full variable domain (outside the CDR3, taken from reference TRBV5-1 and TRBJ2-5): KAGVTQTPRYLIKTRGQQVTLSCSPISGHRSVSWYQQTPGQGLQFLFEYFSETQRNKGNFPGRFSGRQFSNSRSEMNVSTLELGDSALYLCASSLVSGRGETQYFGPGTRLLVL.

This chain uses TRBV6-1 with TRBJ2-2; 11 bases line up with TRBD2. This CDR3 has 15 residues. V dropped 8 bases and J dropped 4; count of bases not matched to a gene: 6. The germline CDR1 and CDR2 sequences are MNHNS and SASEGT. CDR3 DNA: TGTGCCAGCGCCGTAGCGGGAGGGTTCACCGGGGAGCTGTTTTTT. This translates into CASAVAGGFTGELFF.

V gene TRBV14 combines with J gene TRBJ1-4; 7 bases match TRBD1. J lost 8 bases, V lost 3 bases, and 9 bases had no gene match. The germline V gene has CDR1 SGHDN and CDR2 FVKESK. The CDR3 has 15 residues. Here the CDR3 DNA reads TGTGCCAGCAGCCAGTGGGACAGAGTAGGGGAAAAACTGTTTTTT. It is translated as CASSQWDRVGEKLFF.

V is TRBV4-1 and J is TRBJ2-1; TRBD2 matches at 8 bases. The CDR3 has 16 residues. Germline-derived CDR1 and CDR2 are MGHRA and YSYEKL. Trimming cost V 0 bases and J 5 bases; bases outside gene matches: 6. CDR3 sequence reads: CASSQDRGAGDNEQFF. DNA for the CDR3: TGCGCCAGCAGCCAAGATCGTGGAGCGGGGGACAATGAGCAGTTCTTC.

CDR3 residues: CASSSTGTDNTEAFF. The CDR3 nucleotides read TGTGCCAGCAGCTCCACAGGGACAGATAACACTGAAGCTTTCTTT. The J gene is TRBJ1-1, the V gene TRBV7-3, with 7 positions matching TRBD1. The germline gives CDR1 SGHTA, CDR2 FQGTGA. There are 15 residues in the CDR3. The junction had 7 bases not matched to a gene; V was cut back by 4 bases and J by 2 bases.

V and J are TRBV27 and TRBJ2-7; TRBD1 aligns across 9 bases. The CDR3 length is 14 residues. V lost 4 bases to trimming and J lost 3 bases; unmatched junction nucleotides: 4. Germline-derived CDR1 and CDR2 are MNHEY and SMNVEV (reference sequence). In DNA form, the CDR3 reads TGTGCCAGCAGTTCCGGGACAGGGCTCTACGAGCAGTACGTC. Amino acids: CASSSGTGLYEQYV.

The CDR3 DNA follows: TGTGCCAGCAGCTTGGGACAGGAAAATTCACCCCTCCACTTT. It encodes CASSLGQENSPLHF. The rearrangement joins TRBV5-8 to TRBJ1-6; a possible D gene is TRBD1 (6 bases). Trimming took 0 bases from V and 7 from J, leaving 8 bases between them. Per the germline V gene, CDR1 is SGHTS and CDR2 is YDEGEE. The CDR3 covers 14 residues.

This chain uses TRBV7-3 with TRBJ2-2; 7 positions agree with TRBD2. This CDR3 spans 16 amino acids. Germline CDR1 and CDR2: SGHTA and FQGTGA. V trimming: 3 bases; J trimming: 2 bases; junction bases outside the gene matches: 6. The CDR3 DNA is TGTGCCAGCAGCTTGCGTCTAGCGGTTAACACCGGGGAGCTGTTTTTT. Translated, it gives CASSLRLAVNTGELFF.

This chain uses TRBV7-2 with TRBJ1-1, with 7 positions matching TRBD1. The CDR3 is made up of 15 amino acids. J lost 4 bases, V lost 3 bases, and 8 bases had no gene match. Germline V gives CDR1 SGHTA, CDR2 FQGNSA. CDR3 nucleotide sequence: TGTGCCAGCAGCTTTTCTTCGAGGGGGCTCACTGAAGCTTTCTTT. Encoded protein: CASSFSSRGLTEAFF.

J is TRBJ1-4 and V is TRBV28; D remains ambiguous. There are 15 residues in the CDR3. The V gene lost 4 bases and the J gene lost 5 bases, with 14 bases spanning the gap. Germline V gives CDR1 MDHEN, CDR2 SYDVKM. The CDR3 here is CASSSQTKGNEKLFF. CDR3 DNA sequence: TGTGCCAGCAGTTCTCAGACTAAAGGAAATGAAAAACTGTTTTTT.

The chain carries TRBV27 and TRBJ1-5, with a tentative D call TRBD1 (5 bases). The V and J ends lost 6 bases and 2 bases respectively, with 11 bases between them. The germline CDR1 and CDR2 sequences are MNHEY and SMNVEV (reference sequence). The CDR3 length is 14 residues. CDR3 region: CASRPAGGNQPQHF. The CDR3 DNA reads TGTGCCAGCAGACCCGCGGGGGGCAATCAGCCCCAGCATTTT.

J is TRBJ2-1 and V is TRBV5-6; 11 bases map to TRBD2. Germline V gene lookup returns CDR1 SGHDT and CDR2 YYEEEE. Trimming removed 4 bases from V and 2 bases from J; junction bases left unmatched: 8. CDR3 length: 17 amino acids. The CDR3 spells CASSPSMGLAAYNEQFF. The CDR3 DNA follows: TGTGCCAGCAGCCCTTCCATGGGACTAGCGGCCTACAATGAGCAGTTCTTC.

The J gene is TRBJ2-7, the V gene TRBV28, with TRBD1 identical over 8 bases. The CDR3 spans 15 residues. The germline V gene has CDR1 MDHEN and CDR2 SYDVKM. The trim removed 6 bases at V and 3 bases at J, leaving 10 bases unmatched. CDR3 nucleotide sequence: TGTGCCAGCAGGTCAGGGGGGACAGGAGACTACGAGCAGTACTTC. Amino acids: CASRSGGTGDYEQYF. Complete variable domain (other parts from reference TRBV28 and TRBJ2-7): DVKVTQSSRYLVKRTGEKVFLECVQDMDHENMFWYRQDPGLGLRLIYFSYDVKMKEKGDIPEGYSVSREKKERFSLILESASTNQTSMYLCASRSGGTGDYEQYFGPGTRLTVT.

The chain has TRBV7-6 and TRBJ2-3; D remains ambiguous. Per the germline V gene, CDR1 is SGHVS and CDR2 is FNYEAQ. V was trimmed by 0 bases and J by 2 bases, leaving 9 bases between them. The CDR3 contains 15 residues. The CDR3: CASSLAVEFTDTQYF. The CDR3 nucleotides read TGTGCCAGCAGCTTAGCGGTGGAGTTCACAGATACGCAGTATTTT. Full variable domain (remainder filled in from reference TRBV7-6 and TRBJ2-3): GAGVSQSPRYKVTKRGQDVALRCDPISGHVSLYWYRQALGQGPEFLTYFNYEAQQDKSGLPNDRFSAERPEGSISTLTIQRTEQRDSAMYRCASSLAVEFTDTQYFGPGTRLTVL.